What follows is one T cell receptor beta chain and its context. V shed 1 base and J shed 6 bases, with 10 bases lying between them. CDR1 and CDR2 (germline): MGHDK, SYGVNS. The CDR3 has 13 amino acids. Measured with immunoSEQ multiplex PCR; TCRdb has only the in-frame clones, and not every one. The sample holds approximately 70,000 clones, 70% to 80% seen once. This record belongs to a study of radiotherapy plus CTLA-4 blockade in lung cancer. The rearrangement links TRBV25-1 to TRBJ2-7, with a tentative D call TRBD2 (6 bases). The material was peripheral blood, obtained from a patient treated with radiotherapy plus ipilimumab. The clonotype was recovered from a human donor with non-small cell lung cancer whose response to radiotherapy plus ipilimumab could not be evaluated. Some clones in this sample may be carry-over from other donors' samples. DNA for the CDR3: TGTGCCAGCAGTGAATCCCTAGCGACCGAGCAGTACTTC. Its protein product is CASSESLATEQYF.